These T cell receptor beta chains were read from a single sample in a study of graft-versus-host responses after intestinal transplantation. Some clones are missing from TCRdb's copy, which holds only in-frame ones; the method was immunoSEQ multiplex PCR. This table holds about 96,000 clones, more than 85% found once. Their cognate antigens are unknown. This specimen consisted of unstimulated CD4+ T cells sorted from spleen or lymph node cells, obtained before intestinal transplant. The receptors were gathered from a human donor who received an intestinal transplant. The conserved cysteine and the conserved F or W are not part of the CDR3 here. The D gene is left open where the match is weak.

j_gene: TRBJ2-3
len: 16
v_gene: TRBV5-1
d_gene: TRBD1
CDR3aa: ASSPGTGGTGFTDTQY

j_gene: TRBJ2-7
len: 12
v_gene: TRBV28
d_gene: TRBD2
CDR3aa: ASNELAGNYEQY

j_gene: TRBJ2-7
len: 12
v_gene: TRBV10-2
d_gene: NA
CDR3aa: ASSRQLDSYEQY

j_gene: TRBJ2-7
len: 13
v_gene: TRBV6-5
d_gene: TRBD2
CDR3aa: ASSYPISGVDEQY

j_gene: TRBJ2-6
len: 14
v_gene: TRBV23-1
d_gene: TRBD2
CDR3aa: ARVGRAVSGANVLT

j_gene: TRBJ2-3
len: 14
v_gene: TRBV4-2
d_gene: TRBD1
CDR3aa: ASSRKETGGTDTQY

j_gene: TRBJ2-5
len: 12
v_gene: TRBV11-1
d_gene: NA
CDR3aa: ASSWIGQIGAQY

j_gene: TRBJ1-4
len: 14
v_gene: TRBV4-2
d_gene: NA
CDR3aa: ASSQAWAATNEKLF

j_gene: NA
len: 11
v_gene: TRBV2
d_gene: TRBD1
CDR3aa: ASFGDSSYEQY

j_gene: NA
len: 12
v_gene: TRBV6-5
d_gene: TRBD2
CDR3aa: ATKRTSGPYEQY

j_gene: TRBJ2-1
len: 13
v_gene: TRBV5-1
d_gene: TRBD2
CDR3aa: ASSRTSGSYNEQF

j_gene: TRBJ2-2
len: 17
v_gene: TRBV30
d_gene: TRBD1
CDR3aa: AWSVTRWTGRADTGELF

j_gene: TRBJ1-4
len: 15
v_gene: TRBV28
d_gene: TRBD1
CDR3aa: ASSPRTQGATNEKLF

j_gene: TRBJ1-5
len: 13
v_gene: TRBV19
d_gene: TRBD1
CDR3aa: ASRPDRAGNQPQH

j_gene: TRBJ1-2
len: 11
v_gene: TRBV19
d_gene: TRBD1
CDR3aa: ASTKGAGYGYT

j_gene: TRBJ1-5
len: 12
v_gene: TRBV5-1
d_gene: NA
CDR3aa: ASSLDSRDQPQH

j_gene: TRBJ1-5
len: 16
v_gene: TRBV27
d_gene: TRBD1
CDR3aa: ASSAWDRVVDSNQPQH

j_gene: TRBJ2-5
len: 13
v_gene: TRBV6-1
d_gene: NA
CDR3aa: ASSEVFKGGETQY

j_gene: TRBJ1-1
len: 9
v_gene: TRBV19
d_gene: TRBD1
CDR3aa: ASRTGPKAF

j_gene: TRBJ2-5
len: 10
v_gene: TRBV29-1
d_gene: TRBD1
CDR3aa: SGQGASETQY

j_gene: TRBJ2-7
len: 12
v_gene: TRBV6-1
d_gene: TRBD1
CDR3aa: ASKYPGQGYEQY

j_gene: TRBJ1-5
len: 13
v_gene: TRBV5-1
d_gene: TRBD1
CDR3aa: ASSLGQGGSQPQH

j_gene: TRBJ1-5
len: 14
v_gene: TRBV19
d_gene: TRBD1
CDR3aa: ASSIAGGSGNQPQH

j_gene: TRBJ2-7
len: 13
v_gene: TRBV28
d_gene: NA
CDR3aa: ASSLDYQGTYEQY

j_gene: TRBJ2-2
len: 16
v_gene: TRBV7-8
d_gene: TRBD2
CDR3aa: ASSRLETSGGYTGELF

j_gene: TRBJ1-1
len: 13
v_gene: TRBV4-2
d_gene: TRBD1
CDR3aa: ASSQRTGSNTEAF

j_gene: TRBJ2-5
len: 11
v_gene: TRBV7-2
d_gene: NA
CDR3aa: ASSLSPVETQY

j_gene: TRBJ2-7
len: 14
v_gene: TRBV4-3
d_gene: TRBD1
CDR3aa: ASSQDQRTGSYEQY

j_gene: TRBJ1-2
len: 11
v_gene: TRBV28
d_gene: NA
CDR3aa: ASSLGRSGGYT

j_gene: TRBJ1-2
len: 13
v_gene: TRBV2
d_gene: NA
CDR3aa: ASSEYVTENYGYT

j_gene: TRBJ1-5
len: 12
v_gene: TRBV19
d_gene: NA
CDR3aa: ASSIAGFGQPQH

j_gene: TRBJ1-4
len: 12
v_gene: TRBV5-1
d_gene: NA
CDR3aa: ASSPLATNEKLF

j_gene: TRBJ2-1
len: 13
v_gene: TRBV9
d_gene: TRBD2
CDR3aa: ASSGIAGGPHEQF

j_gene: TRBJ1-5
len: 11
v_gene: TRBV6-1
d_gene: TRBD1
CDR3aa: ASGDRGNQPQH

j_gene: TRBJ2-3
len: 11
v_gene: TRBV2
d_gene: NA
CDR3aa: ASIAKSTDTQY

j_gene: TRBJ2-1
len: 12
v_gene: TRBV6-5
d_gene: TRBD1
CDR3aa: ASSYIDRVNEQF

j_gene: TRBJ1-2
len: 11
v_gene: TRBV5-1
d_gene: TRBD1
CDR3aa: ASSLVTGGERT

j_gene: TRBJ2-2
len: 15
v_gene: TRBV5-4
d_gene: NA
CDR3aa: ASSSLQGRERTGELF

j_gene: TRBJ2-6
len: 13
v_gene: TRBV2
d_gene: TRBD1
CDR3aa: ASGQDSSGANVLT

j_gene: TRBJ2-1
len: 13
v_gene: TRBV5-1
d_gene: NA
CDR3aa: ASSLVGLTYNEQF

j_gene: TRBJ2-7
len: 13
v_gene: TRBV11-1
d_gene: TRBD1
CDR3aa: ASSAGQGLSYEQY

j_gene: TRBJ1-2
len: 17
v_gene: TRBV5-1
d_gene: NA
CDR3aa: ASSPKMVQGGSLDYGYT

j_gene: TRBJ1-2
len: 12
v_gene: TRBV5-5
d_gene: TRBD1
CDR3aa: ASSLDSTGFGYT

j_gene: TRBJ1-2
len: 10
v_gene: TRBV29-1
d_gene: NA
CDR3aa: SVDGGTYGYT

j_gene: TRBJ2-1
len: 13
v_gene: TRBV19
d_gene: NA
CDR3aa: ASSQTGSTYNEQF

j_gene: TRBJ2-5
len: 13
v_gene: TRBV11-1
d_gene: NA
CDR3aa: ASSSREQGGETQY

j_gene: TRBJ2-1
len: 18
v_gene: TRBV6-1
d_gene: TRBD2
CDR3aa: ASSEWGSGTQRGSYNEQF

j_gene: TRBJ2-2
len: 14
v_gene: TRBV7-6
d_gene: NA
CDR3aa: ASSSTEPENTGELF

j_gene: NA
len: 15
v_gene: TRBV25-1
d_gene: NA
CDR3aa: ASSEYLASEAPYEQY

j_gene: TRBJ2-2
len: 13
v_gene: TRBV7-2
d_gene: TRBD2
CDR3aa: ASTSGLEGAGELF

j_gene: TRBJ1-1
len: 11
v_gene: TRBV5-6
d_gene: NA
CDR3aa: ASSLAFGGEAF

j_gene: TRBJ2-7
len: 14
v_gene: TRBV5-1
d_gene: TRBD1
CDR3aa: ASSLGMGQGPYEQY

j_gene: TRBJ2-7
len: 13
v_gene: TRBV9
d_gene: TRBD2
CDR3aa: ASSVGTSGTYEQY

j_gene: TRBJ2-5
len: 12
v_gene: TRBV27
d_gene: NA
CDR3aa: ASSRDLRQETQY